The rows below give T cell receptor beta chains drawn from one sample of a study of blood T cell repertoires in COVID-19. Profiling relied on immunoSEQ multiplex PCR, and the TCRdb table lists in-frame clones only, not all of them. The repertoire has roughly 63,000 clones, around 90% of them found once; the top ten carry more than 1.2%. Sequencing was done on a sample of peripheral blood. The receptors shown here come from a man aged 55 to 70 with acute or convalescent COVID-19. Both conserved end residues are part of each CDR3. Fields, in order: J gene, V gene, clone size, D gene, CDR3 protein, CDR3 DNA. The D gene is left open where the match is weak. A clone size is listed for some rows: how often the clone was seen (once, few, many), or a class if it is expanded.

TRBJ1-4 | TRBV30 | - | - | CAWSHAQGATNEKLFF | TGTGCCTGGTCTCATGCACAGGGCGCAACTAATGAAAAACTGTTTTTT
TRBJ2-5 | TRBV20-1 | - | - | CSASQGRETQYF | TGCAGTGCTAGTCAGGGTCGCGAGACCCAGTACTTC
TRBJ1-1 | TRBV9 | once | TRBD1 | CASSPDRGPEAFF | TGTGCCAGCAGCCCCGACAGGGGGCCTGAAGCTTTCTTT
TRBJ2-7 | TRBV3-1/TRBV3-2 | - | TRBD2 | CASSPQPGGSYEQYF | TGTGCCAGCAGCCCTCAACCGGGGGGGTCCTACGAGCAGTACTTC
TRBJ2-2 | TRBV4-2 | - | - | CASSLTGDTGELFF | TGTGCCAGCAGCCTGACTGGTGACACCGGGGAGCTGTTTTTT
TRBJ2-3 | TRBV28 | - | - | CASSFPADTQYF | TGTGCCAGCAGTTTTCCTGCAGATACGCAGTATTTT
TRBJ2-1 | TRBV18 | - | TRBD2 | CASSRERDYNEQFF | TGTGCCAGCTCAAGGGAGCGGGACTACAATGAGCAGTTCTTC
TRBJ2-1 | TRBV27 | - | TRBD2 | CATKPVTLSGEQFF | TGTGCCACTAAACCGGTAACTCTTAGCGGGGAGCAGTTCTTC
TRBJ1-6 | TRBV7-2 | - | - | CASSIETGNSPLHF | TGTGCCAGCAGCATAGAGACAGGAAATTCACCCCTCCACTTT
TRBJ2-2 | TRBV11-2 | - | - | CVSSPVWGESTGELFF | TGTGTCAGCAGCCCAGTTTGGGGGGAAAGCACCGGGGAGCTGTTTTTT
TRBJ2-7 | TRBV4-1 | - | - | CASSQARGYLSYEQYF | TGCGCCAGCAGCCAAGCAAGGGGGTACCTCTCCTACGAGCAGTACTTC
TRBJ2-3 | TRBV30 | - | TRBD2 | CVLSSQAGRADTQYF | TGTGTCCTCTCTTCACAAGCAGGGAGGGCAGATACGCAGTATTTT
TRBJ1-5 | TRBV6-2/TRBV6-3 | - | - | CASSYSANNQPQHF | TGTGCCAGCAGTTACTCGGCAAACAATCAGCCCCAGCATTTT